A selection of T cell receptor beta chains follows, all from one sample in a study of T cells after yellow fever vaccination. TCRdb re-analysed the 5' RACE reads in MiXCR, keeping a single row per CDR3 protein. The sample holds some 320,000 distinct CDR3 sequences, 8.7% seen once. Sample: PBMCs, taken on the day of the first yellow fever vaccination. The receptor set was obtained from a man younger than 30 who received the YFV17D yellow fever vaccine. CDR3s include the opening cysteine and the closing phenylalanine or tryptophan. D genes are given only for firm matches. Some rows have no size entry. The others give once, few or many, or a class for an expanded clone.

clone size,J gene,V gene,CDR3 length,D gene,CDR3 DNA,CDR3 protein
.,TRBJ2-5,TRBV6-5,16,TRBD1,TGTGCCAGCAGTTACTACGCCGGGACAGGGGATGAGACCCAGTACTTC,CASSYYAGTGDETQYF
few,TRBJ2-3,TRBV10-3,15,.,TGTGCCATCAGTGGGTCAGCGGCTAGCACAGATACGCAGTATTTT,CAISGSAASTDTQYF
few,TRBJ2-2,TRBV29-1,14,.,TGCAGCGTTAAGAGGGCAGAAGTCACCGGGGAGCTGTTTTTT,CSVKRAEVTGELFF
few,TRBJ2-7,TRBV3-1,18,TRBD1,TGTGCCAGCAGCCAACGCGAGAGGGGCCGGGACAGGGTTTTCGAGCAGTACTTC,CASSQRERGRDRVFEQYF
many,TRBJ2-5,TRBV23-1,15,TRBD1,TGCGCCAGCAGTCAATCGACAGGGTTCCAAGAGACCCAGTACTTC,CASSQSTGFQETQYF
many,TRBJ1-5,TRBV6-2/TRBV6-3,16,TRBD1,TGTGCCAGCACCTATGGAGGACAGGGAAGCAATCAGCCCCAGCATTTT,CASTYGGQGSNQPQHF
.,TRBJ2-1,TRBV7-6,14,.,TGTGCCAGCAGCTCCAGGACAGACCACAATGAGCAGTTCTTC,CASSSRTDHNEQFF
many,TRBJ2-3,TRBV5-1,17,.,TGCGCCAGCAGCTTCCTCTTCCTGGGGTCGGAGACCGATACGCAGTATTTT,CASSFLFLGSETDTQYF
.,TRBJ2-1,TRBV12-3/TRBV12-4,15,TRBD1,TGTGCCAGCAGAACAGGACAGGGGGTCTACAATGAGCAGTTCTTC,CASRTGQGVYNEQFF
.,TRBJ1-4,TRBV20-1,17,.,TGCAGTGCTAACCCAATCAGGGCTGGATTCTCAGGGGAAAAACTGTTTTTT,CSANPIRAGFSGEKLFF
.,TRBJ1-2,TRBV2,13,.,TGTGCCAGCAGCCCGTACGGGGACTATGGCTACACCTTC,CASSPYGDYGYTF
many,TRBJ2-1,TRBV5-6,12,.,TGTGCCAGCAGCTCCCCACAGGGTGAGCAGTTCTTC,CASSSPQGEQFF
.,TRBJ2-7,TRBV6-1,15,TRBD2,TGTGCCAGCAGCCCCAGCGGGGGCCAATCCTACGAGCAGTACTTC,CASSPSGGQSYEQYF
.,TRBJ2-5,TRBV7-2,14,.,TGTGCCAGCAGACAATCTAGTTTATTGGAGACCCAGTACTTC,CASRQSSLLETQYF
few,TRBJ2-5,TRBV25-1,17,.,TGTGCCAGCAGTCTCCATGGGGACCTCCCGGGGCAAGAGACCCAGTACTTC,CASSLHGDLPGQETQYF
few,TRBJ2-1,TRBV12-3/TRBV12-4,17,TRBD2,TGTGCCAGCAGTTTGCTGCGGAGCGGGGGAACCTACAATGAGCAGTTCTTC,CASSLLRSGGTYNEQFF
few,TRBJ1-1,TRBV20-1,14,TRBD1,TGCAGTGCTGGGGGGGACAGGGGTCTGACTGAAGCTTTCTTT,CSAGGDRGLTEAFF
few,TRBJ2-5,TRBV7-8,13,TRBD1,TGTGCCAGCAGGCCCTGGGACAGAGAGACCCAGTACTTC,CASRPWDRETQYF
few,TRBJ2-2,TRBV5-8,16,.,TGTGCCAGCAGCCAGGGGACGGTCGCGAACACCGGGGAGCTGTTTTTT,CASSQGTVANTGELFF
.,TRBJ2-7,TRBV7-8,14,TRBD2,TGTGCCAGCAGCCCGAGCGGGGTGTCCTACGAGCAGTACTTC,CASSPSGVSYEQYF
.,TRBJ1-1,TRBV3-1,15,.,TGTGCCTTCAGTTTCAGATATGGGACGAACACTGAAGCTTTCTTT,CAFSFRYGTNTEAFF
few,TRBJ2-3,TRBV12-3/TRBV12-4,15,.,TGTGCCAGCAGTTTAAGGGGGGTGCTTGCAGATACGCAGTATTTT,CASSLRGVLADTQYF
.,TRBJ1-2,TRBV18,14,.,TGTGCCAGCTCACCAAGGACAGCCTACTATGGCTACACCTTC,CASSPRTAYYGYTF
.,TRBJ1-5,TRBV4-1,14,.,TGCGCCAGCAGCTCTCCGGACAGTAATCAGCCCCAGCATTTT,CASSSPDSNQPQHF
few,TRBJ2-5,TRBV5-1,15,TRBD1,TGCGCCAGCAGCTTGGAAGGGGGCAGGAGAGAGACCCAGTACTTC,CASSLEGGRRETQYF
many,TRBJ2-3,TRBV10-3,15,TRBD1,TGTGCCATCAGCTCCCGGGACAGGGGTGCAGATACGCAGTATTTT,CAISSRDRGADTQYF
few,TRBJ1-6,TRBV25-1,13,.,TGTGCCAGCAGTGAGGACACCCTTTCACCCCTCCACTTT,CASSEDTLSPLHF
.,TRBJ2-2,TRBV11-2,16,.,TGTGCCAGCAGCTTAGTTGCGGGGGCGGGCACCGGGGAGCTGTTTTTT,CASSLVAGAGTGELFF
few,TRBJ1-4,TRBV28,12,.,TGTGCCAGCAGGAGGGGTAGTGAAAAACTGTTTTTT,CASRRGSEKLFF
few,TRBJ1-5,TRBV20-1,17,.,TGCAGTGCGGACCCCCTCGGGGGGGCGGATAGCAATCAGCCCCAGCATTTT,CSADPLGGADSNQPQHF
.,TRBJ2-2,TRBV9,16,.,TGTGCCAGCGGCCCCTTTGACTCTCGGGGCACCGGGGAGCTGTTTTTT,CASGPFDSRGTGELFF
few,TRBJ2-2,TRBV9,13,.,TGTGCCAGCAGCGGTAAAGGGGCCGGGGAGCTGTTTTTT,CASSGKGAGELFF
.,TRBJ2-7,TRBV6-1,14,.,TGTGCCAGCAGACCCGGCGGCCGGACCTACGAGCAGTACTTC,CASRPGGRTYEQYF
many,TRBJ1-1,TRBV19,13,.,TGTGCCAGTAGTATAGATTATTCGGGGACCGCTTTCTTT,CASSIDYSGTAFF
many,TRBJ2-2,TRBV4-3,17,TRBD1,TGCGCCAGCAGCCAACGCCCGGACAGGGGGTTCGCCGGGGAGCTGTTTTTT,CASSQRPDRGFAGELFF
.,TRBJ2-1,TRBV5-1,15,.,TGCGCCAGCAGCTTGGTCGGGGCCTCCTACAATGAGCAGTTCTTC,CASSLVGASYNEQFF
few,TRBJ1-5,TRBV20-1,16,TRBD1,TGCAGTGCTAGAGATGGTTACAGGGGACCTAGTCAGCCCCAGCATTTT,CSARDGYRGPSQPQHF
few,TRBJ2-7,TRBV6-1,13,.,TGTGCCAGCAGTGGCCAGGACTCCTACGAGCAGTACTTC,CASSGQDSYEQYF
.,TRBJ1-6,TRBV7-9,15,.,TGTGCCAGCAGCTTAGATATGGGGAATAATTCACCCCTCCACTTT,CASSLDMGNNSPLHF
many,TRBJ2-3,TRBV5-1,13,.,TGCGCCAGCAGCTTGGAGGCCACAGATACGCAGTATTTT,CASSLEATDTQYF
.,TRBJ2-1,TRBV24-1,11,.,TGTGCCACCTCTCAGGGAAGTGAGCAGTTCTTC,CATSQGSEQFF
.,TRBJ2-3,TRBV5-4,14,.,TGTGCCAGCAGCTACCACAAGAGCACAGATACGCAGTATTTT,CASSYHKSTDTQYF
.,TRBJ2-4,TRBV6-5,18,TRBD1,TGTGCCAGCAGTTACTCGAGTGCTGTAGGGGGCGGCAAAAACATTCAGTACTTC,CASSYSSAVGGGKNIQYF
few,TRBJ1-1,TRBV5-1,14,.,TGCGCCAGCAGCCTAAGGGGGGGGAGCACTGAAGCTTTCTTT,CASSLRGGSTEAFF
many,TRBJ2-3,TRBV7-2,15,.,TGTGCCAGCAGCTTAGTCGGGCCTAACACAGATACGCAGTATTTT,CASSLVGPNTDTQYF
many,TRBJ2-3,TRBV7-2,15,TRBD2,TGTGCCAGCACCACTTACCTAGCGGGGGGGTTAACGCAGTATTTT,CASTTYLAGGLTQYF
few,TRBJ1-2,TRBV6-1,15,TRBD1,TGTGCCAGCCTCGGGGGGACAGGGGAATACTATGGCTACACCTTC,CASLGGTGEYYGYTF
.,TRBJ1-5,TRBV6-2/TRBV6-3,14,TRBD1,TGTGCCAGCAGTTACGGGACAGGGGGCCAGCCCCAGCATTTT,CASSYGTGGQPQHF
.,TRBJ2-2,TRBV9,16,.,TGTGCCAGCAGCGAGACCCTTCCCAGGGCTTCCGGGGAGCTGTTTTTT,CASSETLPRASGELFF
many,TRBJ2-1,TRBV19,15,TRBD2,TGTGCCAGCGGCCCCGGCGGGGGGGCCGTCAATGAGCAGTTCTTC,CASGPGGGAVNEQFF
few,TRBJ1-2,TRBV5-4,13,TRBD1,TGTGCCAGCAGCTTGGAGACAGGGAATGGCTACACCTTC,CASSLETGNGYTF
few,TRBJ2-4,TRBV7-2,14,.,TGTGCCAGCAGCCGCCCGGGGTCCAAAAACATTCAGTACTTC,CASSRPGSKNIQYF
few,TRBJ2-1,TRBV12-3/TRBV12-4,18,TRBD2,TGTGCCAGCAGTCCTCACCGCGCAGGACTAGCGCTAAACAATGAGCAGTTCTTC,CASSPHRAGLALNNEQFF
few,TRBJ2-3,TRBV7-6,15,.,TGTGCCAGTACCACGGGTGGGGGGAGGACAGATACGCAGTATTTT,CASTTGGGRTDTQYF
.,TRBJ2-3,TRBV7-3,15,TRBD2,TGTGCCAGCAGCTTTCGGGGAGGGACGAGTCCTACGCAGTATTTT,CASSFRGGTSPTQYF